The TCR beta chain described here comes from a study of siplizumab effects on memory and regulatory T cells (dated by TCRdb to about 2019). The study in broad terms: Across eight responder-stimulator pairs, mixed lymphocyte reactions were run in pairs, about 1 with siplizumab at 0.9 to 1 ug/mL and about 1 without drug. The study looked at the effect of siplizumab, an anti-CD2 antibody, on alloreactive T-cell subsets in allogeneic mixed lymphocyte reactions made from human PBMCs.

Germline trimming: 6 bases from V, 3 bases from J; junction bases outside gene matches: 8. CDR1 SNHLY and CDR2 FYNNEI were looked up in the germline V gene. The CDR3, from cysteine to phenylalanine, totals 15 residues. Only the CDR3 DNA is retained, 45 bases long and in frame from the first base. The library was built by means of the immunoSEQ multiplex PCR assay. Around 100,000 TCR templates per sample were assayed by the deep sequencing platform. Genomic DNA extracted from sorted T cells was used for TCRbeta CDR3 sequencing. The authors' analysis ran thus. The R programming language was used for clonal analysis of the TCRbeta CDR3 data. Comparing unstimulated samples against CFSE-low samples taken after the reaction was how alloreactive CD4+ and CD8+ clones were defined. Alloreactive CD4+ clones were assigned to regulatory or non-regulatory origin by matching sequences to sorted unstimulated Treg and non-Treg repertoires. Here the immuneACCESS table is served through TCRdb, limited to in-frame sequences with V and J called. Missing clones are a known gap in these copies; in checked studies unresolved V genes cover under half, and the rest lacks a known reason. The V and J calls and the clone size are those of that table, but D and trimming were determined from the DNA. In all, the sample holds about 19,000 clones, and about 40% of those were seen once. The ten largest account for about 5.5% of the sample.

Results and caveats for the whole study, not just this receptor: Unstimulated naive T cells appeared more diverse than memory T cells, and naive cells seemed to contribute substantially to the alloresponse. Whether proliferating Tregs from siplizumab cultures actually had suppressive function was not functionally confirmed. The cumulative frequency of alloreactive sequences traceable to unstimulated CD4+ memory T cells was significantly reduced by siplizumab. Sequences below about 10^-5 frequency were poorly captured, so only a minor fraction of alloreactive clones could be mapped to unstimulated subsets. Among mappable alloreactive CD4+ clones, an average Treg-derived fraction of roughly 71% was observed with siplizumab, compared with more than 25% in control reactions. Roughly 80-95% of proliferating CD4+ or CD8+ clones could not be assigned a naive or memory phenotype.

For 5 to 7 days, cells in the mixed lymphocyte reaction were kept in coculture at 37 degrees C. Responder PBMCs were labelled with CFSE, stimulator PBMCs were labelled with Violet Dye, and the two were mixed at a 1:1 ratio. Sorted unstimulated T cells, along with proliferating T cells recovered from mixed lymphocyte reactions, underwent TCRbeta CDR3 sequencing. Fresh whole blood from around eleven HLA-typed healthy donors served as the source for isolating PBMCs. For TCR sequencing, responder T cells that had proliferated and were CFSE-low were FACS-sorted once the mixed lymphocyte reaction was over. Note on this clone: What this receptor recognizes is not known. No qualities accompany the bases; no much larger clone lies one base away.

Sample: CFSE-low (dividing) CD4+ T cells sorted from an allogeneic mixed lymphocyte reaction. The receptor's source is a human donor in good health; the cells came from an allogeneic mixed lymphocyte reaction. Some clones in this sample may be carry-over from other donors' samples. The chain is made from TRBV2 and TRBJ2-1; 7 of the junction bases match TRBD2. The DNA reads TGTGCCAGCAGATCCAGCGGGATAAGCTACAATGAGCAGTTCTTC. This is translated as CASRSSGISYNEQFF.